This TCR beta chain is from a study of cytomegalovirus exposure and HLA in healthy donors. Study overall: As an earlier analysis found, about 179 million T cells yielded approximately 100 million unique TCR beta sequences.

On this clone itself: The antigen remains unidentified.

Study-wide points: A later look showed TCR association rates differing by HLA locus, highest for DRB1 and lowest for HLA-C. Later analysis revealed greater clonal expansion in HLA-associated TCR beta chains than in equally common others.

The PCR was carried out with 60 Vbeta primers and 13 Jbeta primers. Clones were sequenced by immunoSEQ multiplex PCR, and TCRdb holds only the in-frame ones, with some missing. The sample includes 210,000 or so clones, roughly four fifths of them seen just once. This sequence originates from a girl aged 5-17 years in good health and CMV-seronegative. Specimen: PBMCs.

The CDR3 DNA reads as TGTGCCATCAGTGAAGGCGGGGGGACCACTGAAGCTTTCTTT. It is translated as CAISEGGGTTEAFF. The chain carries TRBV10-3 and TRBJ1-1, with D maybe TRBD1 (5 bases). Germline CDR1 and CDR2: ENHRY and SYGVKD. V gave up 3 bases and J gave up 4 bases, with 12 bases separating them. The CDR3 has 14 amino acids.